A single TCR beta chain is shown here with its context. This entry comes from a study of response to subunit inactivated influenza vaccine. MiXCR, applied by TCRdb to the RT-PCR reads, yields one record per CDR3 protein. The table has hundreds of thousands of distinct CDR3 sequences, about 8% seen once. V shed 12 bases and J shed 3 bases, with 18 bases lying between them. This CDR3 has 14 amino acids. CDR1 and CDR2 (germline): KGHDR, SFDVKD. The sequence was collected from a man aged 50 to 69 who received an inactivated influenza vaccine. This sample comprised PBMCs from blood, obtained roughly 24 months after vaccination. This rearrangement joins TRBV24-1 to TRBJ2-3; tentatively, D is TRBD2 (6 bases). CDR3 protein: CASQRAVATDTQYF. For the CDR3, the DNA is TGTGCCTCGCAGCGGGCCGTAGCAACAGATACGCAGTATTTT.